This T cell receptor beta chain is drawn from a study of blood T cell repertoires in COVID-19 (dated by TCRdb to the early 2020s). About the investigation overall: Collaborator samples came from the United States, Italy and Spain and covered acute and convalescent phases of COVID-19. The repertoires were released in a freely available public database meant as a resource for research on the immune response to SARS-CoV-2. The samples were drawn from the first 160 participants of the ongoing ImmuneRACE study and from about 1,200 subjects provided by 6 global collaborators. The material from the prospective study consisted of cDNA or gDNA derived from T cells, B-cell-depleted T cells, or PBMCs. Nearly every sample came with metadata listing a de-identified subject ID, COVID-19 status, age in years and sex. Where HLA class I and class II types were available, the types were taken from metadata supplied by the sample provider, not from assay-based typing. Subjects who had been exposed to COVID-19, were actively infected with it, or had recovered from it provided the deeply sampled blood TCRbeta repertoires that made up the dataset.

Whole blood was collected in K2EDTA tubes by collaborating institutions according to the institutions' own protocols. For TCRbeta analysis, collaborator samples were shipped as frozen whole blood, as isolated PBMCs, or as DNA extracted from either sample type. TCRbeta CDR3 regions were amplified from genomic DNA by means of the immunoSEQ Assay, a bias-controlled multiplex PCR. In the authors' own workflow: Within the assay, amplification of reference gene primers was used to estimate how many nucleated cells each sample contained. To quantify the absolute abundance of each unique TCRbeta CDR3 rearrangement, sequence reads were collapsed and filtered. For each sample, productive Simpson clonality was calculated by taking the square root of Simpson's diversity index across productive rearrangements. This is the immuneACCESS table as TCRdb keeps it, with only in-frame sequences that have V and J called. A part of the clones is gone; compared with another copy, unresolved V genes explain less than half, and the rest is unexplained. That table gives V, J and clone size, and the DNA gave D and trimming. Across this sample there are about 190,000 clones, with around 90% seen only once. The ten largest make up approximately 0.56% of the sample.

Paper-wide results and their limitations: The quantity of clinical and demographic metadata differed by source and by participant and was supplied without curation.

About this clone: Its antigen is unknown. Per-base quality was not reported, and no clone a single base away is much larger than it.

Ends trimmed: V by 2 bases, J by 1 base; bases unmatched to a gene: 0. From cysteine to phenylalanine, the CDR3 is 14 amino acids long. Just CDR3 DNA is preserved here, 42 bases in frame from base 1. Based on the germline V gene, the CDR1 and CDR2 sequences are MNHNS and SASEGT. The clonotype was recovered from a man aged 50 to 59 with acute or convalescent COVID-19. The rearrangement joined TRBV6-1 to TRBJ2-3; 7 middle bases align to TRBD1. Sequencing was done on a sample of peripheral blood. The CDR3 protein sequence reads: CASSEQGGTDTQYF. The nucleotide sequence is TGTGCCAGCAGTGAACAGGGGGGCACAGATACGCAGTATTTT.